This TCR beta chain was documented in a study of blood T cell repertoires in COVID-19. The table lists this clone with a count of one. The junction differs from germline at one of its ends, possibly a read error. Produced via immunoSEQ multiplex PCR; TCRdb's table is partial and in-frame only. The sample gives about 230,000 clones, roughly 90% of which show up once; about 2.5% is in the top ten. This CDR3 has 15 amino acids. Looked up from germline, CDR1 is SSHAT and CDR2 is FNYEAQ (reference sequence). The rearrangement joins TRBV7-7 to TRBJ1-3; D is unclear. Sequenced: peripheral blood. The sequence derives from a woman aged 55-69 years with acute or convalescent COVID-19. CDR3 loop: CASSPGGASGNTIYF. In DNA, the CDR3 is TGTGCTAGCAGCCCGGGAGGCGCCTCTGGAAACACCATATATTTT.